This passage covers 19 T cell receptor beta chains from one sample sequenced in a study of blood T cell repertoires in COVID-19. Clones were read by immunoSEQ multiplex PCR, and TCRdb kept only the in-frame ones, dropping some. The data hold more than 80,000 clones, with 75% to 90% observed a single time. The sequencing sample was made of peripheral blood. The source is a woman older than 75 with active or convalescent COVID-19.

This chain joins TRBV5-1 and TRBJ2-5; maybe TRBD2 (5 bases). Germline CDR1 SGHRS, CDR2 YFSETQ. This CDR3 comprises 16 residues. V lost 0 bases to trimming and J lost 1 base, with 13 bases between them. In DNA form, the CDR3 reads TGCGCCAGCAGCTTGGCCCCCTCGGGAACCCAAGAGACCCAGTACTTC. This codes for CASSLAPSGTQETQYF.

The rearrangement uses TRBV5-1 and TRBJ2-7; possibly TRBD1 for D (6 bases). V lost 4 bases to trimming and J lost 0 bases, with 17 bases between them. There are 16 residues in the CDR3. Per the germline V gene, CDR1 is SGHRS and CDR2 is YFSETQ. CDR3 bases: TGCGCCAGCAGCACCGGATGGACAGCTCTCTCCTACGAGCAGTACTTC. Encoded protein: CASSTGWTALSYEQYF.

This clone occurred a few times. This sequence joins TRBV19 and TRBJ1-5; no definite D call. Per the germline V gene, CDR1 is LNHDA and CDR2 is SQIVND (reference sequence). V gave up 4 bases and J gave up 7 bases, with 11 bases separating them. The CDR3 consists of 13 residues. CDR3 residues: CASSKLLIQPQHF. CDR3 DNA sequence: TGTGCCAGTAGTAAACTCCTGATCCAGCCCCAGCATTTT.

This clone was picked up a small number of times. The CDR3 sequence is CASSLGQLSTEAFF. The CDR3 bases are TGCGCCAGCAGCTTGGGACAGTTGAGCACTGAAGCTTTCTTT. J is TRBJ1-1 and V is TRBV5-1, with D perhaps matching TRBD1 (5 bases). The CDR3 is 14 residues long. The germline gives CDR1 SGHRS, CDR2 YFSETQ. V lost 0 bases and J lost 4, with 10 bases in between.

V gene TRBV5-4 combines with J gene TRBJ2-1; 8 bases fit TRBD1. CDR3 length equals 14 residues. The germline V gene encodes CDR1 SGHNT and CDR2 YYREEE (reference sequence). V shed 4 bases, J shed 3 bases, and the junction held 3 bases outside the gene matches. In DNA, the CDR3 is TGTGCCAGCAGCCCAGGGGGCAGCTACAATGAGCAGTTCTTC. Residues: CASSPGGSYNEQFF.

The chain is built from TRBV28 and TRBJ1-2; 8 positions agree with TRBD1. CDR3 length equals 14 residues. The V gene end was trimmed by 5 bases and the J gene end by 6 bases; junction bases not matched to a gene: 8. CDR1 and CDR2 (germline): MDHEN, SYDVKM. This chain's CDR3 is CASSSAGGIHGYTF. CDR3 nucleotides: TGTGCCAGCAGTAGCGCAGGGGGCATTCATGGCTACACCTTC.

The genes are TRBV28 and TRBJ2-7; D is undetermined. The germline V and J ends were trimmed by 8 bases and 2 bases, with 16 bases remaining between them. This CDR3 region has 14 residues. Germline V gene data show CDR1 as MDHEN and CDR2 as SYDVKM. For the CDR3, the DNA is TGTGCCAGCCTACTCGCCCACGGAGCCTACGAGCAGTACTTC. This sequence encodes CASLLAHGAYEQYF.

The chain joins TRBV6-5 to TRBJ2-1; the D gene is possibly TRBD2 (5 bases). CDR3 length: 14 amino acids. Germline CDR1 MNHEY, CDR2 SVGAGI. With 0 bases removed from V and 7 bases from J, the gap between germline ends came to 10 bases. The CDR3 DNA sequence: TGTGCCAGCAGTTACTCGAAGGGAGTAAATGAGCAGTTCTTC. It yields the protein CASSYSKGVNEQFF.

The chain has TRBV14 and TRBJ2-3, with 8 bases that match TRBD2. Losses at the gene ends were 8 bases for V and 9 bases for J; bases not matched to a gene: 4. Germline CDR1 SGHDN, CDR2 FVKESK. This CDR3 contains 11 residues. CDR3 residues: CASGSGVTQYF. As DNA, the CDR3 is TGTGCCAGCGGTAGCGGGGTCACGCAGTATTTT.

This clone has a single count. V and J are TRBV19 and TRBJ2-5; 10 bases are a match to TRBD2. CDR3 length: 13 residues. Germline V gene sequence: CDR1 LNHDA, CDR2 SQIVND (reference sequence). The J segment lost 5 bases and the V segment lost 7 bases, leaving 4 bases of the junction unmatched. The CDR3 DNA reads as TGTGCCAGTAAGGGACTAGCGAGGGAGACCCAGTACTTC. This sequence encodes CASKGLARETQYF.

V and J are TRBV9 and TRBJ2-3, with D possibly TRBD1 on 5 matching bases. Germline V gives CDR1 SGDLS, CDR2 YYNGEE. V lost 0 bases and J lost 3, with 11 bases in between. CDR3 size: 15 residues. CDR3 sequence: CASSVGGRTTDTQYF. CDR3 nucleotide sequence: TGTGCCAGCAGCGTAGGTGGCAGGACAACAGATACGCAGTATTTT.

The V and J genes are TRBV3-1 (or the pseudogene TRBV3-2) and TRBJ1-1, with unresolved D. Germline values: CDR1 LGHDT, CDR2 YNNKEL (reference sequence). Trimming stripped 4 bases from V and 6 bases from J, with 12 bases between. The CDR3 covers 13 residues. The CDR3 DNA reads as TGTGCCAGCAGCCTGGGGAGGTTGGCTGAAGCTTTCTTT. It codes for CASSLGRLAEAFF.

Comment on this clone: Other DNA sequences from this sample encode an identical CDR3 as well. The V and J genes are TRBV4-1 and TRBJ1-5; TRBD1 might be the D (5 bases). The CDR3 is 15 amino acids. Trimming took off 4 bases at V and 0 bases at J, with 10 bases between the two ends. CDR1 MGHRA and CDR2 YSYEKL come from the germline V gene. The CDR3 nucleotides are TGCGCCAGCAGCCGGTCCAGGGTTAGCAATCAGCCCCAGCATTTT. As protein: CASSRSRVSNQPQHF.

This clone was observed once. CDR3 nucleotide sequence: TGCGCCAGCAGCCTCGGGACTAGCGGGCCCCCGTCACAAGAGACCCAGTACTTC. Translation: CASSLGTSGPPSQETQYF. V usage is TRBV5-1 and J usage is TRBJ2-5; 12 bases map to TRBD2. The CDR3 runs to 18 residues. The V segment lost 4 bases and the J segment 2 bases; nucleotides outside the gene matches: 12. Looked up from germline, CDR1 is SGHRS and CDR2 is YFSETQ.

The J gene is TRBJ1-6, the V gene TRBV4-3; D remains ambiguous. The CDR3 consists of 14 residues. CDR1 is LGHNA, CDR2 YSLEER, per germline. Trimming cost V 0 bases and J 4 bases, with 4 bases left between them. The CDR3 loop reads CASSQDLYNSPLHF. The CDR3, as DNA: TGCGCCAGCAGCCAAGATTTATATAATTCACCCCTCCACTTT.

This clone was counted between two and nine times. The chain couples TRBV6-1 to TRBJ1-5, with D possibly being TRBD1 (5 bases). Germline V gene sequence: CDR1 MNHNS, CDR2 SASEGT. This CDR3 spans 15 amino acids. The V and J ends lost 7 bases and 9 bases respectively, with 22 bases between them. The CDR3 DNA follows: TGTGCCAGCACTCCCGCCTGGACGGGGGAGGGGCCCCAGCATTTT. Encoded protein: CASTPAWTGEGPQHF.

The rearrangement links TRBV4-2 to TRBJ2-7; 12 bases align to TRBD2. The V gene end was trimmed by 4 bases and the J gene end by 4 bases; junction bases not matched to a gene: 5. Germline CDR1 reads LGHNA; CDR2 reads YNFKEQ. The CDR3 has 15 amino acids. CDR3 bases: TGTGCCAGCAGCCCCCTAGCGGGAGGGCCGTACGAGCAGTACTTC. This translates into CASSPLAGGPYEQYF.

The chain links TRBV6-6 to TRBJ1-1, with a weak D call TRBD1 (6 bases). Per the germline V gene, CDR1 is MNHNY and CDR2 is SVGAGI (reference sequence). V gave up 6 bases and J gave up 5 bases, with 13 bases separating them. This CDR3 has 13 residues. In DNA, the CDR3 is TGTGCCAGCAGCCAGGGGTTTGGAACTGAAGCTTTCTTT. It encodes CASSQGFGTEAFF.

V is TRBV19 and J is TRBJ1-2; no reliable D call. Trimming took 2 bases from V and 1 from J, leaving 5 bases between them. The germline V gene has CDR1 LNHDA and CDR2 SQIVND (reference sequence). The CDR3 has 13 residues. CDR3 region: CASSISFNYGYTF. CDR3 DNA: TGTGCCAGTAGTATATCTTTTAACTATGGCTACACCTTC.